Below, 21 T cell receptor beta chains from the same sample are listed, as sequenced in a study of sequential checkpoint blockade in melanoma. The sample's treatment: randomized to nivolumab then ipilimumab (arm A) or the reverse (arm B). Clones were sequenced by immunoSEQ multiplex PCR, and TCRdb holds only the in-frame ones, with some missing. The profile shows 40,000 or so clones, about nine tenths of them singletons. Here the sequenced sample was CD8+ T cells sorted from blood (inferred from file names), taken from a patient given nivolumab and ipilimumab in sequence. The receptors originated from a human donor with melanoma.

The chain links TRBV28 to TRBJ2-7; weak D call: TRBD2 (6 bases). CDR1 MDHEN and CDR2 SYDVKM come from the germline V gene. V lost 4 bases, J lost 7 bases, and 20 bases lay in between. This CDR3 has 15 amino acids. CDR3 sequence: CASSSRTNPLLEQYF. The CDR3 DNA sequence: TGTGCCAGCAGTTCCCGGACTAATCCTCTACTAGAGCAGTACTTC.

The V call is TRBV28, the J call TRBJ2-1, with TRBD1 matching over 7 bases. The CDR3 covers 13 residues. Trimming removed 5 bases from V and 7 bases from J; junction bases left unmatched: 5. Germline V gene lookup returns CDR1 MDHEN and CDR2 SYDVKM. CDR3 DNA sequence: TGTGCCAGCAGTCCGGGGACAGAGAATGAGCAGTTCTTC. Translated: CASSPGTENEQFF.

This chain connects TRBV10-1 to TRBJ2-3; perhaps TRBD2 as D (5 bases). Trimming took 4 bases from V and 3 from J, leaving 5 bases between them. CDR1 WNHNN and CDR2 SYGVQD come from the germline V gene (reference sequence). CDR3 length equals 12 residues. The CDR3 coding sequence is TGCGCCAGCAGTGGAGGGACAGATACGCAGTATTTT. Translated, it gives CASSGGTDTQYF.

The genes are TRBV5-6 and TRBJ2-1, with a possible D match to TRBD2 (6 bases). V lost 7 bases and J lost 4, with 15 bases in between. The CDR3 is made up of 14 amino acids. From germline, CDR1 is SGHDT and CDR2 YYEEEE. Here the CDR3 reads CASEPRGAYNEQFF. CDR3 coding DNA: TGTGCCAGCGAACCCCGCGGGGCTTACAATGAGCAGTTCTTC. Full variable domain (remainder filled in from reference TRBV5-6 and TRBJ2-1): DAGVTQSPTHLIKTRGQQVTLRCSPKSGHDTVSWYQQALGQGPQFIFQYYEEEERQRGNFPDRFSGHQFPNYSSELNVNALLLGDSALYLCASEPRGAYNEQFFGPGTRLTVL.

The rearrangement joins TRBV27 to TRBJ2-7; D unclear. The CDR3 is 14 amino acids. Trimming stripped 4 bases from V and 0 bases from J, with 10 bases between. Germline V gene data show CDR1 as MNHEY and CDR2 as SMNVEV (reference sequence). This chain's CDR3 is CASSWAKNSYEQYF. The CDR3 DNA is TGTGCCAGCAGTTGGGCTAAAAACTCCTACGAGCAGTACTTC.

The gene calls are TRBV7-8 and TRBJ1-5, with 8 nucleotides matching TRBD1. The CDR3 is made up of 16 amino acids. V shed 5 bases and J 4 bases; nucleotides not matched to a gene: 10. Germline V CDR1 and CDR2: SGHVS, FQNEAQ. The CDR3 DNA sequence: TGTGCCAGCAGCACCAAGGACAGGGACAGGAATCAGCCCCAGCATTTT. This encodes CASSTKDRDRNQPQHF.

The chain joins TRBV7-2 to TRBJ2-7, with a possible D match to TRBD1 (6 bases). Trimming shortened V by 5 bases and J by 5 bases, and 10 bases separated the two germline ends. This CDR3 spans 12 amino acids. Germline V gene data show CDR1 as SGHTA and CDR2 as FQGNSA. The CDR3 DNA is TGTGCCAGCAGCACCCCAGGGGACGAGCAGTACTTC. This codes for CASSTPGDEQYF.

This chain connects TRBV7-9 to TRBJ1-2; 7 positions agree with TRBD1. This CDR3 spans 16 amino acids. The germline V gene has CDR1 SEHNR and CDR2 FQNEAQ (reference sequence). With 5 bases clipped from V and 5 bases from J, the junction kept 14 bases outside the gene matches. This CDR3 reads CASSPPAWTGLYGYTF. CDR3 bases: TGTGCCAGCAGCCCCCCTGCCTGGACAGGCCTTTATGGCTACACCTTC.

This CDR3 reads CASSIGQGSSPLHF. Written as DNA, the CDR3 is TGCGCCAGCAGCATTGGACAGGGGAGTTCACCCCTCCACTTT. The rearrangement uses TRBV5-1 and TRBJ1-6; 9 bases match TRBD1. CDR1 and CDR2 (germline): SGHRS, YFSETQ. With V trimmed by 4 bases and J by 9 bases, 5 bases remained unmatched. This CDR3 is built from 14 residues.

The chain recombines TRBV30 with TRBJ1-4, with TRBD1 matching 9 bases. Germline loops: CDR1 GTSNPN, CDR2 SVGIG (reference sequence). The CDR3 runs 15 residues. With V trimmed by 5 bases and J by 8 bases, 12 bases remained unmatched. The CDR3 nucleotides are TGTGCCTGGGAAAGACCCGGGACAGGGCTAGAAAAACTGTTTTTT. Amino acid sequence: CAWERPGTGLEKLFF.

This rearrangement joins TRBV28 to TRBJ2-7; no reliable D call. CDR3 length equals 14 residues. V lost 4 bases, J lost 6 bases, and 16 bases lay in between. CDR1 and CDR2 from the germline V gene are MDHEN and SYDVKM. Here the CDR3 reads CASSSRLDISEQYV. CDR3 DNA sequence: TGTGCCAGCAGTTCTCGCCTCGACATTTCCGAGCAGTACGTC.

The chain has TRBV4-1 and TRBJ2-7; TRBD1 aligns across 10 bases. CDR1 and CDR2 from the germline V gene are MGHRA and YSYEKL. The CDR3 runs 13 residues. Unmatched junction bases numbered 3, after V lost 4 bases and J lost 6 bases. The DNA for the CDR3 is TGCGCCAGCAGCCGTGGACAGGGGGGCGAGCAGTACTTC. Translation gives CASSRGQGGEQYF.

This clone was counted once. The chain joins TRBV7-2 to TRBJ1-6; D might be TRBD1 (5 bases). The V end was cut by 1 base, the J end by 9 bases, with 13 bases between. Germline CDR1 is SGHTA and CDR2 is FQGNSA. The CDR3 loop spans 15 amino acids. DNA of the CDR3: TGTGCCAGCAGCTTAGTGGCGGGGGATCTTTCACCCCTCCACTTT. This codes for CASSLVAGDLSPLHF.

This chain joins TRBV19 and TRBJ1-1; D gene ambiguous. The CDR3 sequence is 14 residues long. V was trimmed by 5 bases and J by 1 base, leaving 11 bases between them. Germline lookup yields CDR1 LNHDA and CDR2 SQIVND (reference sequence). CDR3 residues: CASSEQYTNTEAFF. CDR3 DNA: TGTGCCAGTAGTGAGCAATATACGAACACTGAAGCTTTCTTT.

V usage is TRBV19 and J usage is TRBJ2-7, with TRBD2 identical over 9 bases. CDR1 is LNHDA and CDR2 is SQIVND in the germline V gene (reference sequence). The CDR3 contains 16 residues. The junction had 12 bases not matched to a gene; V was cut back by 5 bases and J by 4 bases. Here the CDR3 reads CASSPPAGLAVYEQYF. The CDR3, as DNA: TGTGCCAGTAGTCCGCCTGCGGGACTAGCAGTGTACGAGCAGTACTTC.

V usage is TRBV10-3 and J usage is TRBJ1-2; D gene unclear. Trimming stripped 3 bases from V and 8 bases from J, with 25 bases between. Germline-derived CDR1 and CDR2 are ENHRY and SYGVKD. There are 17 residues in the CDR3. CDR3 sequence reads: CAISDMSLEDRKWGYTF. The DNA for the CDR3 is TGTGCCATCAGTGATATGTCGCTAGAAGACCGGAAATGGGGCTACACCTTC.

The J gene is TRBJ1-3, the V gene TRBV27; maybe TRBD1 (6 bases). With 0 bases removed from V and 8 bases from J, the gap between germline ends came to 14 bases. The CDR3 loop spans 15 amino acids. CDR1 is MNHEY and CDR2 is SMNVEV in the germline V gene (reference sequence). This CDR3 is CASSLSGSGAYTIYF. The CDR3 DNA reads as TGTGCCAGCAGTTTATCGGGGTCAGGGGCTTACACCATATATTTT.

The V gene is TRBV5-4, the J gene TRBJ2-1, with D unresolved. The ends were cut back, 6 bases at V and 7 bases at J, with 11 bases in the middle. The V gene's germline CDR1 is SGHNT and CDR2 YYREEE (reference sequence). This CDR3 has 12 residues. The CDR3 DNA sequence: TGTGCCAGCAACCTTTACCAGAATGAGCAGTTCTTC. It yields the protein CASNLYQNEQFF.

This clone was observed a handful of times. The chain employs TRBV4-1 and TRBJ1-4; 8 bases agree with TRBD1. Germline V CDR1 and CDR2: MGHRA, YSYEKL. The CDR3 has 15 residues. V was clipped by 5 bases and J by 8 bases; unmatched bases: 10. CDR3 coding DNA: TGCGCCAGCAGCATTGCAGGGGGCTATGGGGAAAAACTGTTTTTT. It codes for CASSIAGGYGEKLFF.

The V gene is TRBV2, the J gene TRBJ2-1, with TRBD2 matching over 9 bases. The CDR3 has 14 residues. With 7 bases clipped from V and 7 bases from J, the junction kept 8 bases outside the gene matches. From germline, CDR1 is SNHLY and CDR2 FYNNEI. CDR3 coding DNA: TGTGCCAGCACCACGGGACTAGCCGGGAATGAGCAGTTCTTC. Translating gives CASTTGLAGNEQFF.

This sequence joins TRBV7-8 and TRBJ2-5, with 7 bases aligning to TRBD2. The DNA matches TRBJ2-7 better at its end, which makes the J call doubtful. From germline, CDR1 is SGHVS and CDR2 FQNEAQ. The CDR3 is 15 residues long. CDR3 DNA sequence: TGTGCCAGCAGCTTAGTAGCGGGTAACCCCTACGAGCAGTACTTC. Its protein is CASSLVAGNPYEQYF.